These 21 T cell receptor beta chains share one sample of origin, sequenced in a study of T cell responses to AZD1222 COVID-19 vaccine. Clones were read by immunoSEQ multiplex PCR, and TCRdb kept only the in-frame ones, dropping some. The data show 140,000 to 150,000 clones, nearly 95% seen once. The sample was peripheral blood, taken on day 0 of AZD1222 vaccination. The source is an adult in good health.

The V gene is TRBV7-8, the J gene TRBJ1-5, with unresolved D. Germline-derived CDR1 and CDR2 are SGHVS and FQNEAQ. V lost 2 bases to trimming and J lost 0 bases, with 11 bases between them. This CDR3 has 16 residues. The CDR3 spells CASSLRYSYSNQPQHF. Here the CDR3 DNA reads TGTGCCAGCAGCTTAAGATACAGCTATAGCAATCAGCCCCAGCATTTT.

This clone has just one count. The rearrangement uses TRBV5-1 and TRBJ1-2; 9 bases are a match to TRBD1. The trim removed 2 bases at V and 5 bases at J, leaving 10 bases unmatched. CDR3 length: 16 amino acids. Germline CDR1 and CDR2: SGHRS and YFSETQ. The CDR3 sequence: CASSFTRTGDRYGYTF. In nucleotides, the CDR3 is TGCGCCAGCAGCTTCACCAGGACAGGGGACCGGTATGGCTACACCTTC.

This chain links TRBV6-5 with TRBJ2-3; 9 nucleotides align to TRBD1. In germline, CDR1 is MNHEY, CDR2 SVGAGI. The CDR3 contains 14 residues. V was clipped by 6 bases and J by 6 bases; unmatched bases: 7. In DNA form, the CDR3 reads TGTGCCAGCAGAGAGACAGGGGGTTTGGATACGCAGTATTTT. Translated, it gives CASRETGGLDTQYF.

The chain has TRBV7-8 and TRBJ2-2; D is unresolved. The CDR3 is 13 residues long. In germline, CDR1 is SGHVS, CDR2 FQNEAQ. The ends were cut back, 2 bases at V and 6 bases at J, with 7 bases in the middle. The CDR3 nucleotides are TGTGCCAGCAGCTTACATTCGGCCGGGGAGCTGTTTTTT. This codes for CASSLHSAGELFF.

The chain employs TRBV7-9 and TRBJ1-1; 8 nucleotides align to TRBD1. Germline trimming cut 4 bases from V and 4 bases from J; bases unmatched to any gene: 8. Germline V CDR1 and CDR2: SEHNR, FQNEAQ (reference sequence). This CDR3 is built from 15 residues. DNA for the CDR3: TGTGCCAGCAGCTCCCTACAGGGGGGAGGCACTGAAGCTTTCTTT. This gives the protein CASSSLQGGGTEAFF.

This chain connects TRBV3-1 (or the pseudogene TRBV3-2) to TRBJ1-6; D gene unclear. Germline V CDR1 and CDR2: LGHDT, YNNKEL (reference sequence). Deletions cut 0 bases from V and 8 bases from J, with 2 bases between. This CDR3 spans 12 amino acids. The CDR3 nucleotides are TGTGCCAGCAGCCAAGACGATTCACCCCTCCACTTT. Translated: CASSQDDSPLHF.

In regard to this clone: This CDR3 is also generated by other DNA sequences in the sample. V is TRBV3-1 (or the pseudogene TRBV3-2) and J is TRBJ2-5; weak D call: TRBD1 (5 bases). This CDR3 is 13 amino acids long. In germline, CDR1 is LGHDT, CDR2 YNNKEL (reference sequence). V dropped 0 bases and J dropped 3 bases, with 5 bases sitting between them. DNA of the CDR3: TGTGCCAGCAGCCAAGACAGGGAAGAGACCCAGTACTTC. Translated, it gives CASSQDREETQYF.

V usage is TRBV9 and J usage is TRBJ1-3, with 8 bases that match TRBD1. V lost 6 bases, J lost 4 bases, and 9 bases stayed unmatched. This CDR3 region has 15 residues. Per the germline V gene, CDR1 is SGDLS and CDR2 is YYNGEE. CDR3 bases: TGTGCCAGCAATTCAGGGGGCGCGAGGGGAAACACCATATATTTT. It codes for CASNSGGARGNTIYF.

As DNA, the CDR3 is TGTGCCAGTAGTAGGGACCCACGGAGCTCCTACAATGAGCAGTTCTTC. Amino acids: CASSRDPRSSYNEQFF. The chain has TRBV19 and TRBJ2-1, with D possibly being TRBD1 or TRBD2 (5 bases each). The CDR3 runs 16 residues. The V end was cut by 4 bases, the J end by 0 bases, with 13 bases between. Germline CDR1 LNHDA, CDR2 SQIVND (reference sequence). Using reference TRBV19 and TRBJ2-1 for the parts outside the CDR3, the full variable domain is DGGITQSPKYLFRKEGQNVTLSCEQNLNHDAMYWYRQDPGQGLRLIYYSQIVNDFQKGDIAEGYSVSREKKESFPLTVTSAQKNPTAFYLCASSRDPRSSYNEQFFGPGTRLTVL.

This clone is a singleton in its sample. The chain carries TRBV2 and TRBJ1-2, with D perhaps TRBD1 (6 bases). Germline V CDR1 and CDR2: SNHLY, FYNNEI. The CDR3 sequence is 14 residues long. Trimming took off 4 bases at V and 3 bases at J, with 12 bases between the two ends. The CDR3 nucleotides are TGTGCCAGCAGTGCAAACAGGGCCCACTATGGCTACACCTTC. Protein: CASSANRAHYGYTF.

This chain joins TRBV18 and TRBJ2-3; D call uncertain. The germline CDR1 and CDR2 sequences are KGHSH and LQKENI. The CDR3 length is 11 residues. Trimming took 3 bases from V and 5 from J, leaving 3 bases between them. The DNA for the CDR3 is TGTGCCAGCTCACCTGGAGATACGCAGTATTTT. Translation: CASSPGDTQYF.

This clone was seen just once. The chain has TRBV27 and TRBJ2-7; 8 bases fit TRBD1. The CDR3 has 15 residues. The trim removed 0 bases at V and 2 bases at J, leaving 3 bases unmatched. CDR1 is MNHEY and CDR2 is SMNVEV in the germline V gene (reference sequence). DNA for the CDR3: TGTGCCAGCAGTTTATCGGACAGGGCGACCTACGAGCAGTACTTC. Translation: CASSLSDRATYEQYF.

The chain joins TRBV3-1 (or the pseudogene TRBV3-2) to TRBJ1-6; D gene ambiguous. Germline CDR1 and CDR2: LGHDT and YNNKEL (reference sequence). The V gene lost 2 bases and the J gene lost 9 bases, with 5 bases spanning the gap. The CDR3 contains 12 residues. The CDR3 bases are TGTGCCAGCAGCCAAATAAGTTCACCCCTCCACTTT. Translating it yields CASSQISSPLHF.

V and J are TRBV19 and TRBJ2-4; D is uncertain. The V end lost 4 bases, the J end lost 6 bases, and 10 bases lay between the germline ends. The CDR3 has 13 amino acids. The germline gives CDR1 LNHDA, CDR2 SQIVND (reference sequence). The CDR3 nucleotides read TGTGCCAGTAGTAATCAGGCCGCAAACATTCAGTACTTC. Translation: CASSNQAANIQYF. The full variable domain, its missing parts supplied by reference TRBV19 and TRBJ2-4, is DGGITQSPKYLFRKEGQNVTLSCEQNLNHDAMYWYRQDPGQGLRLIYYSQIVNDFQKGDIAEGYSVSREKKESFPLTVTSAQKNPTAFYLCASSNQAANIQYFGAGTRLSVL.

The chain recombines TRBV3-1 (or the pseudogene TRBV3-2) with TRBJ1-2; D is unresolved. V lost 0 bases to trimming and J lost 8 bases, with 13 bases between them. The V gene's germline CDR1 is LGHDT and CDR2 YNNKEL (reference sequence). This CDR3 has 14 amino acids. The DNA of the CDR3 is TGTGCCAGCAGCCAAGATCGTAGGGTCCACGGCTACACCTTC. This translates into CASSQDRRVHGYTF.

This clone was picked up a small number of times. V usage is TRBV15 and J usage is TRBJ2-7, with TRBD1 as a possible D gene (5 bases). There are 13 residues in the CDR3. Trimming took 1 base from V and 5 from J, leaving 9 bases between them. The germline V gene has CDR1 LNHNV and CDR2 YYDKDF (reference sequence). This chain's CDR3 is CATSRVSGNEQYF. The CDR3 coding sequence is TGTGCCACCAGCAGAGTATCAGGGAACGAGCAGTACTTC.

This clone was found once. The chain employs TRBV4-2 and TRBJ2-7; 11 bases are a match to TRBD2. Looked up from germline, CDR1 is LGHNA and CDR2 is YNFKEQ. The ends lost 0 bases at V and 7 bases at J; junction bases unmatched: 11. This CDR3 is 17 amino acids long. The chain's CDR3 is CASSQDGVAGGPWEQYF. The CDR3 DNA is TGTGCCAGCAGCCAAGACGGCGTAGCGGGAGGGCCGTGGGAGCAGTACTTC.

The chain combines TRBV12-3 or TRBV12-4 with TRBJ1-2; no firm D call. V dropped 3 bases and J dropped 6 bases, with 11 bases sitting between them. This CDR3 has 13 residues. DNA of the CDR3: TGTGCCAGCAGTTTGTTGGGTGGTCATGGCTACACCTTC. Translation: CASSLLGGHGYTF.

CDR3 coding DNA: TGTGCCAGCAGTTTAATCAATTCACCCCTCCACTTT. As protein: CASSLINSPLHF. The chain is built from TRBV27 and TRBJ1-6; unclear D gene. Germline CDR1 is MNHEY and CDR2 is SMNVEV (reference sequence). The CDR3 length is 12 residues. V was clipped by 2 bases and J by 7 bases, with 3 bases between them.

The chain has TRBV9 and TRBJ1-2; the match to TRBD1 covers 7 bases. CDR1 is SGDLS, CDR2 YYNGEE, per germline. This CDR3 is built from 14 residues. Trimming removed 4 bases from V and 2 bases from J; junction bases left unmatched: 5. The CDR3 nucleotides read TGTGCCAGCAGCTTAACAGGGGTAAACTATGGCTACACCTTC. It codes for CASSLTGVNYGYTF.

The chain links TRBV6-1 to TRBJ2-1, with unresolved D. Trimming left V 2 bases short and J 8 bases short, with 4 bases between. Germline assignment: CDR1 MNHNS and CDR2 SASEGT. The CDR3 has 11 residues. CDR3 sequence: CASSEWYEQFF. The CDR3 DNA is TGTGCCAGCAGTGAATGGTATGAGCAGTTCTTC.